The present entry profiles one T cell receptor (beta chain) with its context. This specimen belongs to a study of T cell changes during pregnancy in multiple sclerosis. Sequenced by immunoSEQ multiplex PCR; TCRdb stores in-frame clones only, minus some. The data show roughly 45,000 clones, with more than 85% seen just once and under 6% held by the top ten. Per germline, CDR1 LNHDA and CDR2 SQIVND (reference sequence). V lost 6 bases and J lost 0; bases outside the gene matches: 11. CDR3 length equals 19 residues. Sequencing was performed on CD8+ T cells from peripheral blood mononuclear cells, taken in the first trimester of pregnancy. The chain uses TRBV19 and TRBJ2-1, with TRBD2 matching 13 bases. The receptor's source is a female donor with multiple sclerosis, enrolled in a pregnancy study. The CDR3 DNA follows: TGTGCCAGTAGGGGATCGGGACTAGCGGGGAAGAGCTCCTACAATGAGCAGTTCTTC. As protein: CASRGSGLAGKSSYNEQFF.